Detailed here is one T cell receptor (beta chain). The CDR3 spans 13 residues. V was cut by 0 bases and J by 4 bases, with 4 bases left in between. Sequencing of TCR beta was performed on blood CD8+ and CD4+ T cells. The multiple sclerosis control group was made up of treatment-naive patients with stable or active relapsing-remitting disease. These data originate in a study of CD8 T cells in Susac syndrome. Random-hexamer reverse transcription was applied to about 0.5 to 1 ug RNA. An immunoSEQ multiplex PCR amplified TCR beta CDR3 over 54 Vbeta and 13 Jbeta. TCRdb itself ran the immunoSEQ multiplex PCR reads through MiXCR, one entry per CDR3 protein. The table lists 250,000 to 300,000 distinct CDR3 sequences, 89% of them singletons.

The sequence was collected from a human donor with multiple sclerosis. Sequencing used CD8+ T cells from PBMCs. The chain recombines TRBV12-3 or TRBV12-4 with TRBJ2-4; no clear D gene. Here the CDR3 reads CASSLAGKNIQYF. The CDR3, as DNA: TGTGCCAGCAGTTTAGCCGGAAAAAACATTCAGTACTTC.